This T cell receptor beta chain was sequenced in a study of cytomegalovirus exposure and HLA in healthy donors. In the study overall: In a previous analysis, 117 million unique TCR beta sequences were found from roughly 200 million T cells.

The CDR3 extends over 14 amino acids. Germline assignment: CDR1 KGHSH and CDR2 LQKENI. V lost 4 bases and J lost 2, with 11 bases in between. PCR involved 60 Vbeta and 13 Jbeta primers. Using immunoSEQ multiplex PCR, the repertoire was profiled, and TCRdb retains in-frame clones only, with some absent. The table records some 130,000 clones, 70% to 80% of them present only once. The TCR originated in a man aged 25-45 years in good health and CMV-seronegative. The chain carries TRBV18 and TRBJ1-1, with a weak D call TRBD1 (5 bases). Sequenced material: PBMCs. CDR3: CASSLDGQNTEAFF. The CDR3 DNA reads TGTGCCAGCTCACTCGACGGACAAAACACTGAAGCTTTCTTT.